This record covers a single T cell receptor beta chain. The record originates from a study of blood T cell repertoires in COVID-19. The wider study: COVID-19 samples, acute and convalescent, were from the United States, Italy and Spain. T cells, B-cell-depleted T cells, or PBMCs supplied cDNA or gDNA.

This CDR3 has 14 residues. Germline V gene lookup returns CDR1 LGHDT and CDR2 YNNKEL (reference sequence). Trimming shortened V by 3 bases and J by 4 bases, and 12 bases separated the two germline ends. Authors' methods: Cell counts per sample came from amplifying reference gene primers. The protocol was immunoSEQ multiplex PCR, while the TCRdb copy is restricted to in-frame clones and leaves out a portion. V, J and clone size were drawn from that table, and D and trimming were deduced from the DNA. Counted here are approximately 190,000 clones, around 84% occurring once; the ten biggest clones make up around 21%.

The sample consisted of peripheral blood. This clonotype was obtained from a human donor in a cohort sampled during active COVID-19. J is TRBJ2-5 and V is TRBV3-1 (or the pseudogene TRBV3-2); perhaps TRBD2 as D (6 bases). The DNA of the CDR3 is TGTGCCAGCAGCCAGCAAGCGGGTAGAGAGACCCAGTACTTC. It is translated as CASSQQAGRETQYF.